The 5 T cell receptor beta chains in this list originate from one sample, sequenced in a study of early T cells in non-severe SARS-CoV-2 infection. Via MiXCR, TCRdb re-called the 5' RACE reads, giving one row per CDR3 protein. The sample holds about 80,000 distinct CDR3 sequences, 9.5% to 13% seen once. The sample comprised whole blood. The source is an adult who was a healthcare worker with PCR-confirmed SARS-CoV-2 infection or an uninfected control (not recorded which).

Concerning this clonotype: At one of its ends the junction is not consistent with the germline gene, which may arise from a read error. The CDR3 DNA is TGTGCCAGCAGCTTGTGGGGACTAGCGGGGCGCGACAATGAGCGGTTCTTC. Amino acids: CASSLWGLAGRDNERFF. This chain connects TRBV11-2 to TRBJ2-1; 13 bases are a match to TRBD2. Germline loops: CDR1 SGHAT, CDR2 FQNNGV. The CDR3 spans 17 residues.

This clonotype has just a few counts. This chain connects TRBV28 to TRBJ1-1; D is perhaps TRBD1 (6 bases). This CDR3 region has 15 residues. The V end lost 5 bases, the J end lost 0 bases, and 13 bases lay between the germline ends. Germline values: CDR1 MDHEN, CDR2 SYDVKM. The CDR3 region is CASSAYRVMNTEAFF. The CDR3, as DNA: TGTGCCAGCAGTGCTTACAGGGTCATGAACACTGAAGCTTTCTTT.

This clonotype appeared many times. The chain recombines TRBV24-1 with TRBJ2-1, with D perhaps matching TRBD2 (6 bases). The CDR3 length is 15 residues. With 1 base removed from V and 8 bases from J, the gap between germline ends came to 14 bases. Germline values: CDR1 KGHDR, CDR2 SFDVKD. The CDR3 loop reads CATSDFSSASYEQFF. The CDR3 DNA follows: TGTGCCACCAGTGATTTTTCTAGCGCAAGCTATGAGCAGTTCTTC.

The chain couples TRBV5-5 to TRBJ2-5, with TRBD2 identical over 7 bases. Germline V gene lookup returns CDR1 SGHKS and CDR2 YYEKEE (reference sequence). V shed 7 bases and J 4 bases; nucleotides not matched to a gene: 4. The CDR3 spans 12 residues. The chain's CDR3 is CASERGPETQYF. Here the CDR3 DNA reads TGTGCCAGCGAGCGGGGCCCAGAGACCCAGTACTTC.

This clonotype was detected many times. This rearrangement joins TRBV2 to TRBJ1-1; the D is unclear. V gave up 4 bases and J gave up 3 bases, with 15 bases separating them. This CDR3 has 15 amino acids. The germline V gene has CDR1 SNHLY and CDR2 FYNNEI. The CDR3 DNA sequence: TGTGCCAGCAGTGGTTTGAGGCCCCCGGACACTGAAGCTTTCTTT. Translated: CASSGLRPPDTEAFF.